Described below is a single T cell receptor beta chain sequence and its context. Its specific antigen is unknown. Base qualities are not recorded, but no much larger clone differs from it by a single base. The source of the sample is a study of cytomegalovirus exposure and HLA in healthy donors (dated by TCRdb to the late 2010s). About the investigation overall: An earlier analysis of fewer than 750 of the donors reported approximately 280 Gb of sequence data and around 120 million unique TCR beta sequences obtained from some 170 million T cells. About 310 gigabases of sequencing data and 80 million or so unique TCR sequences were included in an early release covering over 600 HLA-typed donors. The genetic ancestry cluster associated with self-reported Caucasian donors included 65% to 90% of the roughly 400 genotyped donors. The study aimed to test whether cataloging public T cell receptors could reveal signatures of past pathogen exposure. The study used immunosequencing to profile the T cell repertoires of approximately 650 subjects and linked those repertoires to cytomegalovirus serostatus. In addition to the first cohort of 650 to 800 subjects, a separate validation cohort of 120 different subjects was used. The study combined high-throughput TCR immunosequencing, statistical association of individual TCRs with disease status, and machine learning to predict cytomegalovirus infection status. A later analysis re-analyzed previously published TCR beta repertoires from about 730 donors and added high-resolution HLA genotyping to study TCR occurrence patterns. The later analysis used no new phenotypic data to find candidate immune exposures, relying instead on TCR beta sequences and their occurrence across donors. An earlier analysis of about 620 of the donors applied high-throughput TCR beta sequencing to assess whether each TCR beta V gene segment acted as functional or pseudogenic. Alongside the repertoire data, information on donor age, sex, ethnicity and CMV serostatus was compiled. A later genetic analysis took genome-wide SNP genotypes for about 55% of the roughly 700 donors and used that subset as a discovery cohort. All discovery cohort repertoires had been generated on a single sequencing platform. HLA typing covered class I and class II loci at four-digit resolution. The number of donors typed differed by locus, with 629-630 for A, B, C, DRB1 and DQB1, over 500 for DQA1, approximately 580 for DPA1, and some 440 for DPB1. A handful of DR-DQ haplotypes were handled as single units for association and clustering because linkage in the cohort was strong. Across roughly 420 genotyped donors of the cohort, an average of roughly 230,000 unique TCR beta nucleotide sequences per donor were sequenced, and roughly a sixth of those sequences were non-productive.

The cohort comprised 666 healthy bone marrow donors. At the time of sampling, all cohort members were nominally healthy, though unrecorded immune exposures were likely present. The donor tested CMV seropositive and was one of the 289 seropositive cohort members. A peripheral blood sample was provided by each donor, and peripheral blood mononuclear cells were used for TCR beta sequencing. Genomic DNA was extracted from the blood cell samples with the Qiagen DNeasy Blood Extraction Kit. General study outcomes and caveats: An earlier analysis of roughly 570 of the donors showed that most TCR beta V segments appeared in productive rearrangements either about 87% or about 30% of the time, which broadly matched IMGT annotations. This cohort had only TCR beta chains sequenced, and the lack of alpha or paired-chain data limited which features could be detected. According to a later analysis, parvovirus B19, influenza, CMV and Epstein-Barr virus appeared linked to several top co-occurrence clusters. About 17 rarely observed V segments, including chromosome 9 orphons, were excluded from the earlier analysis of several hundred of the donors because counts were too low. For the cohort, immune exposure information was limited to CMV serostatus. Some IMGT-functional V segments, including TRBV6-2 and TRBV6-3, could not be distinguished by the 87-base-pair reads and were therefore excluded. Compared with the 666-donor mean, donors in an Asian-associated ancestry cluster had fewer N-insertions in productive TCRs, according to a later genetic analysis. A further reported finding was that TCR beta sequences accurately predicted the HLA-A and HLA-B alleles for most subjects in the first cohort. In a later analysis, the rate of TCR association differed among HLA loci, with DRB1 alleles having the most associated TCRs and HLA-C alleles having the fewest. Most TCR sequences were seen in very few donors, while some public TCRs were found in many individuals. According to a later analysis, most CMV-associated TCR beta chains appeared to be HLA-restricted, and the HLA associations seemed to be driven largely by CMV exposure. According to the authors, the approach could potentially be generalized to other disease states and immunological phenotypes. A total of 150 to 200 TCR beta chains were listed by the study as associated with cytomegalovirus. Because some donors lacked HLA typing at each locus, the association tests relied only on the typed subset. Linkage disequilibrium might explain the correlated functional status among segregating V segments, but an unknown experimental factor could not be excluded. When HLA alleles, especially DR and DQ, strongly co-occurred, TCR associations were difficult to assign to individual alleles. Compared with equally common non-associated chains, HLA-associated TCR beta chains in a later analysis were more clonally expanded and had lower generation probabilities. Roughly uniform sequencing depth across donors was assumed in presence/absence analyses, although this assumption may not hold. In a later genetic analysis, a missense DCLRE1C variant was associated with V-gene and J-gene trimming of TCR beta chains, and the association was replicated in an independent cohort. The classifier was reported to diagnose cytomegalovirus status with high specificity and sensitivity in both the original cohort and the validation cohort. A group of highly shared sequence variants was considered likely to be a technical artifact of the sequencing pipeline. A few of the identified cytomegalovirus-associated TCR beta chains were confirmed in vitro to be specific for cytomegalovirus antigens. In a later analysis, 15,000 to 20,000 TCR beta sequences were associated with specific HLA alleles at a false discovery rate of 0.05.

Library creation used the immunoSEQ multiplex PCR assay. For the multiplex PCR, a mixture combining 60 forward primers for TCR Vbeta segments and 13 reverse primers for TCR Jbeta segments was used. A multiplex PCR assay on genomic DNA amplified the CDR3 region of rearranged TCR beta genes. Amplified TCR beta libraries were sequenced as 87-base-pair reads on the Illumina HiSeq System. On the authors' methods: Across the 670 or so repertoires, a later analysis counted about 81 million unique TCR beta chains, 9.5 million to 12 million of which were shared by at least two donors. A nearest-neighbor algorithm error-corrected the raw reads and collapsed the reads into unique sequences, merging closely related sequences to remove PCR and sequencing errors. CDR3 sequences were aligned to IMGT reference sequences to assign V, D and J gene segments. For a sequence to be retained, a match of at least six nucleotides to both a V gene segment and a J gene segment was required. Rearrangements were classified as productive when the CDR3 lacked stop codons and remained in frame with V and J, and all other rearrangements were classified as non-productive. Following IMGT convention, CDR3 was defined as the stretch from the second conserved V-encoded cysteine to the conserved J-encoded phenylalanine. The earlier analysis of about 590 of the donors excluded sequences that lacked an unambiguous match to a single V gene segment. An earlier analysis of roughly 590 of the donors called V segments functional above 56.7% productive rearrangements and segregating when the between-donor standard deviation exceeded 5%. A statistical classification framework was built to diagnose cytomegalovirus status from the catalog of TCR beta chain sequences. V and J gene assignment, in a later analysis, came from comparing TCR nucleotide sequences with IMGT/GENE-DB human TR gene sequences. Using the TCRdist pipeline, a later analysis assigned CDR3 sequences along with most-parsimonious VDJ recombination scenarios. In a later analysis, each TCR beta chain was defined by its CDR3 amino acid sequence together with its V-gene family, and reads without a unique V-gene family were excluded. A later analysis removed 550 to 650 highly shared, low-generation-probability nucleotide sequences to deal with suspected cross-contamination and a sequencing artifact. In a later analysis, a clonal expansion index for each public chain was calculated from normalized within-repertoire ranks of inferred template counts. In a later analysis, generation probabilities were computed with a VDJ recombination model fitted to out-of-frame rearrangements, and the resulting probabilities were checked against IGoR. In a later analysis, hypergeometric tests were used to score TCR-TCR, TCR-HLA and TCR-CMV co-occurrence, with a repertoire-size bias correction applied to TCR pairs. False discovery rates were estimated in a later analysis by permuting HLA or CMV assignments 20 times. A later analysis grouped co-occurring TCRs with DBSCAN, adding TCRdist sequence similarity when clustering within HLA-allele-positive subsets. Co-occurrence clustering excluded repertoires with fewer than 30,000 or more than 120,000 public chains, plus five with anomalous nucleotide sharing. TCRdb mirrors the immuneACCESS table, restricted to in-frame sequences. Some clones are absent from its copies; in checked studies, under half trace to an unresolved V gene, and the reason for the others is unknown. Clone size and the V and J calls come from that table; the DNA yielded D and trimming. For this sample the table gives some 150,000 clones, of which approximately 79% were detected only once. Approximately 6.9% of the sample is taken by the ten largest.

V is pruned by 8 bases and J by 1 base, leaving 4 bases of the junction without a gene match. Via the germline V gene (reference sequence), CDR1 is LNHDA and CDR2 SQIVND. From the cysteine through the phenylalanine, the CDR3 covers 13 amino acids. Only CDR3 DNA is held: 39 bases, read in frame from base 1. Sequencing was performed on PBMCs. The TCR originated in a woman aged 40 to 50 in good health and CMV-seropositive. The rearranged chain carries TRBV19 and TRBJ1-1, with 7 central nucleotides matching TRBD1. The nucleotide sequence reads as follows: TGTGCCAGTTCGCGACAGGGGAACACTGAAGCTTTCTTT. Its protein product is CASSRQGNTEAFF.